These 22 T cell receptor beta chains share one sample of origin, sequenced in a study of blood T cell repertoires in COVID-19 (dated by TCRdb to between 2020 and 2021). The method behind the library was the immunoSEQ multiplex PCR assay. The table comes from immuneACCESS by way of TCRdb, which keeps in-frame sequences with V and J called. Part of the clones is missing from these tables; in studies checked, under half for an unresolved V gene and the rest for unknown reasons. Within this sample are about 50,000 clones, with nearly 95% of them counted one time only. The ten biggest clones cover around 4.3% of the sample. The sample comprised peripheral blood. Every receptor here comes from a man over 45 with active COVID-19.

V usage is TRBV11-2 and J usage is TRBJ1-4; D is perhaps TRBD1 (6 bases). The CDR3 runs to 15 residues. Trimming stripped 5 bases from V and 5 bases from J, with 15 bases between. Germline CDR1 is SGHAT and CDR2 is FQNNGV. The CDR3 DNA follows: TGTGCCAGCAGCCTTAAGGGGGAGTCGAATGAAAAACTGTTTTTT. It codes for CASSLKGESNEKLFF.

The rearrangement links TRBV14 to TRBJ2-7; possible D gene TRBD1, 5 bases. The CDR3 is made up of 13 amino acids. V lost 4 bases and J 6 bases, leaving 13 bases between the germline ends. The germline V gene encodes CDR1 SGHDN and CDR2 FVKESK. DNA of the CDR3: TGTGCCAGCAGCCGTCCAACAGGTTCCGAGCAGTACTTC. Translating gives CASSRPTGSEQYF.

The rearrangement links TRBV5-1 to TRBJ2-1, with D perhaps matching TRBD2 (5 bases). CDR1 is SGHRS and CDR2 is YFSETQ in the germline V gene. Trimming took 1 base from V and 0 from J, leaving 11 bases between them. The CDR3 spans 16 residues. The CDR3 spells CASSLWSGSSYNEQFF. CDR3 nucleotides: TGCGCCAGCAGCTTGTGGTCTGGGAGCTCCTACAATGAGCAGTTCTTC. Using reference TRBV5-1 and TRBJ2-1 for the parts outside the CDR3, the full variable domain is KAGVTQTPRYLIKTRGQQVTLSCSPISGHRSVSWYQQTPGQGLQFLFEYFSETQRNKGNFPGRFSGRQFSNSRSEMNVSTLELGDSALYLCASSLWSGSSYNEQFFGPGTRLTVL.

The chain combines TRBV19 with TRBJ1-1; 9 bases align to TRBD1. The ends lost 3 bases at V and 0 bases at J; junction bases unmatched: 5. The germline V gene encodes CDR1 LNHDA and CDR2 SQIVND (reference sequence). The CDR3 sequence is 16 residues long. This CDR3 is CASSMRTGVMNTEAFF. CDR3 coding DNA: TGTGCCAGTAGTATGAGGACAGGGGTCATGAACACTGAAGCTTTCTTT.

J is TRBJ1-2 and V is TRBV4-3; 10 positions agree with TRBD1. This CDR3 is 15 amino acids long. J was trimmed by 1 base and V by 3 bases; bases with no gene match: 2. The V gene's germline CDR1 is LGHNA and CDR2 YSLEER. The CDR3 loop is CASSQGDRGNYGYTF. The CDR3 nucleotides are TGCGCCAGCAGCCAGGGGGACAGGGGTAACTATGGCTACACCTTC.

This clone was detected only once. CDR3 amino acids: CASSVVGSTGELFF. CDR3 coding DNA: TGTGCCAGCAGCGTAGTCGGTAGCACCGGGGAGCTGTTTTTT. The chain is built from TRBV9 and TRBJ2-2; D is unresolved. The CDR3 runs 14 residues. Trimming pared 0 bases from V and 4 bases from J, leaving 7 bases between. The germline V gene has CDR1 SGDLS and CDR2 YYNGEE.

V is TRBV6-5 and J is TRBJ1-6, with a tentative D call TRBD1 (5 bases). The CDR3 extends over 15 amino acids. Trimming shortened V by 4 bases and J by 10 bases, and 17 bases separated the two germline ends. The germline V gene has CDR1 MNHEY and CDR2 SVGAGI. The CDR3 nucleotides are TGTGCCAGCAGTTTCGCGACAGCTCTTGGGTCACCCCTCCACTTT. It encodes CASSFATALGSPLHF.

CDR3 bases: TGTGCCAGCAGCGTAGGGCAGGGGGTTGGTGGCTACACCTTC. Its protein product is CASSVGQGVGGYTF. This rearrangement joins TRBV9 to TRBJ1-2; 7 bases align to TRBD1. This CDR3 is 14 amino acids long. Germline CDR1 SGDLS, CDR2 YYNGEE. The ends lost 0 bases at V and 7 bases at J; junction bases unmatched: 6.

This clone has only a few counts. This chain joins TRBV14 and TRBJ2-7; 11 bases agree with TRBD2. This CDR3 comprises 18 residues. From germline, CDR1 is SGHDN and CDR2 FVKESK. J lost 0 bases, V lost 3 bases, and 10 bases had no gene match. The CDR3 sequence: CASSQVPGTSGSSYEQYF. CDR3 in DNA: TGTGCCAGCAGCCAGGTACCTGGTACTAGCGGGAGCTCCTACGAGCAGTACTTC.

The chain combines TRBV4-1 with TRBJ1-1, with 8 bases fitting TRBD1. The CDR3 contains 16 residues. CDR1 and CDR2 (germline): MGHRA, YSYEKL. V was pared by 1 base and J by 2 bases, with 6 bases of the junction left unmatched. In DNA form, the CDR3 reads TGCGCCAGCAGCCAAGGAGGACAGGGAGTAAACACTGAAGCTTTCTTT. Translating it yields CASSQGGQGVNTEAFF.

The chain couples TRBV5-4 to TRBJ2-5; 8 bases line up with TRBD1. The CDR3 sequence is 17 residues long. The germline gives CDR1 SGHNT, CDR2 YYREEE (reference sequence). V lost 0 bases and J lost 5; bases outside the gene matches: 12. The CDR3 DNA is TGTGCCAGCAGCTTGGTGGCAGGGGGCAGACGGAAGGAGACCCAGTACTTC. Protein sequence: CASSLVAGGRRKETQYF.

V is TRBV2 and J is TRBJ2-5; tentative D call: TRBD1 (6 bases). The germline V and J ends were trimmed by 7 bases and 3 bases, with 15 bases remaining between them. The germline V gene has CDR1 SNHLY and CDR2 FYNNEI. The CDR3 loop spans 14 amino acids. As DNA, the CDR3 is TGTGCCAGCACTCCCGGGACAAGAAAAGAGACCCAGTACTTC. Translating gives CASTPGTRKETQYF.

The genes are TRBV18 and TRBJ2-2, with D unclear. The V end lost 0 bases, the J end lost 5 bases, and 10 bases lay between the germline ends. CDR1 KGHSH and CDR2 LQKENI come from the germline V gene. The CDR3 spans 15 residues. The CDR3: CASSPPYSRTGELFF. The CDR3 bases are TGTGCCAGCTCACCACCGTATTCGCGGACCGGGGAGCTGTTTTTT.

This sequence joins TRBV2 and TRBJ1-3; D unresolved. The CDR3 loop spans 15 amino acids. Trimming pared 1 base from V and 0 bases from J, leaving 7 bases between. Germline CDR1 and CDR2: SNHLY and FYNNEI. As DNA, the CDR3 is TGTGCCAGCAGTGAAGGGAGATACTCTGGAAACACCATATATTTT. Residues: CASSEGRYSGNTIYF.

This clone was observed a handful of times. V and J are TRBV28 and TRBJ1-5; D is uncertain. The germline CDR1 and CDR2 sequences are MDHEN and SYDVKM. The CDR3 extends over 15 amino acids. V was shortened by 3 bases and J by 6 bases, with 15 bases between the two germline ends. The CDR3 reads CASSFGFEVVQPQHF. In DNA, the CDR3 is TGTGCCAGCAGTTTCGGTTTTGAGGTTGTTCAGCCCCAGCATTTT.

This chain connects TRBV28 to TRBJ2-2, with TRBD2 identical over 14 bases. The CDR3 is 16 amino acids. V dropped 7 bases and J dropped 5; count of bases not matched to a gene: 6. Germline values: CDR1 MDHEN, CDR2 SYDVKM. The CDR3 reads CASKTSGRARTGELFF. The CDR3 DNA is TGTGCCAGCAAGACTAGCGGGAGGGCCCGGACCGGGGAGCTGTTTTTT.

CDR3 sequence: CASSLRLQPKRQSYNEQFF. CDR3 sequence (DNA): TGTGCCAGCAGCTTAAGATTACAACCCAAACGTCAGTCCTACAATGAGCAGTTCTTC. V is TRBV7-9 and J is TRBJ2-1; no clear D. The germline V gene encodes CDR1 SEHNR and CDR2 FQNEAQ (reference sequence). There are 19 residues in the CDR3. Trimming shortened V by 2 bases and J by 1 base, and 21 bases separated the two germline ends.

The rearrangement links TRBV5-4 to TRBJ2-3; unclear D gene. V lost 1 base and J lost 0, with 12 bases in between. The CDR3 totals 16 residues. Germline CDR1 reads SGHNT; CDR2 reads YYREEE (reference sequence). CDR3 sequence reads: CASSLYVSRSTDTQYF. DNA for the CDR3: TGTGCCAGCAGCTTGTACGTCTCGCGCAGCACAGATACGCAGTATTTT.

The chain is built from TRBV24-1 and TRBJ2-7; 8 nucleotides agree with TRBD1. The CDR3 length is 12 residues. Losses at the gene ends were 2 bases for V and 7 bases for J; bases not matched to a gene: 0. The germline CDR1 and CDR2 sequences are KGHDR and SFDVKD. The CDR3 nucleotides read TGTGCCACCAGTGATTGGACAGGGGAGCAGTACTTC. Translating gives CATSDWTGEQYF.

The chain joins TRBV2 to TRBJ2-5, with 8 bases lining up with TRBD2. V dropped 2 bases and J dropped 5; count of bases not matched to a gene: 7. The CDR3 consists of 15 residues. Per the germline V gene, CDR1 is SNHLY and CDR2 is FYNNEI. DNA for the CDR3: TGTGCCAGCAGTGAATCGGCGGGGGGAGGGGAGACCCAGTACTTC. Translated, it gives CASSESAGGGETQYF.

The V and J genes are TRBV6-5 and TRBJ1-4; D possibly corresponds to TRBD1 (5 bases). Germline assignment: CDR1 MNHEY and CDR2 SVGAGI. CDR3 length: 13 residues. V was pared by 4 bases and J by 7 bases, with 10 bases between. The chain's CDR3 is CASSFGQSEKLFF. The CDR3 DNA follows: TGTGCCAGCAGTTTCGGACAAAGTGAAAAACTGTTTTTT.

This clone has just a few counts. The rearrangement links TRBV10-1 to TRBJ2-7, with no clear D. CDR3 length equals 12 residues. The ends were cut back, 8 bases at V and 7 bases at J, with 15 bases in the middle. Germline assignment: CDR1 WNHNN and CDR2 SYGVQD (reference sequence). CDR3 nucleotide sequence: TGCGCCAGCGGAGCAGACCCAAGAGAGCAGTACTTC. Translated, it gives CASGADPREQYF.